Listed below are T cell receptor beta chains from one sample, sequenced in a study of T-cell reconstitution after alpha-beta-depleted transplantation in children. TCRdb reanalysed the PCR reads using MiXCR and keeps one entry per CDR3 protein. The repertoire consists of over 550,000 distinct CDR3 sequences, with roughly a tenth occurring once and the leading ten covering about 4%. Sample: PBMCs from the stem cell graft donor, taken from the stem cell graft. These receptors were taken from a human donor who donated a stem cell graft to a child with acute myeloid leukemia. CDR3s include the opening cysteine and the closing phenylalanine or tryptophan. The order of the fields is D gene, clone size, J gene, V gene, CDR3 DNA, CDR3 protein. The D gene is left open where the match is weak. The listing skips clone size in some rows; elsewhere it reads once, few, many or a size class.

- | few | TRBJ2-2 | TRBV5-1 | TGCGCCAGCAGCTCTACAGCTGCGAACACCGGGGAGCTGTTTTTT | CASSSTAANTGELFF
TRBD2 | few | TRBJ2-1 | TRBV20-1 | TGCAGTCCTACGACTAGCGGGAGTTTTCAGTTCTTC | CSPTTSGSFQFF
TRBD2 | - | TRBJ2-7 | TRBV11-2 | TGTGCCAGCAGCTCGACAGCGGGAGCCCCCGAGCAGTACTTC | CASSSTAGAPEQYF
- | few | TRBJ1-1 | TRBV3-1 | TGTGCCAGTATTCCGATACGGGGCACTGAAGCTTTCTTT | CASIPIRGTEAFF
TRBD2 | - | TRBJ2-3 | TRBV12-3/TRBV12-4 | TGTGCCAGCAGTTTTAGCCAGCGGGGGCACACAGATACGCAGTATTTT | CASSFSQRGHTDTQYF
TRBD1 | few | TRBJ2-7 | TRBV15 | TGTGCCACCAGCAGAGGAACCGGGACAGGGGGCATCTACGAGCAGTACTTC | CATSRGTGTGGIYEQYF
- | many | TRBJ2-5 | TRBV12-3/TRBV12-4 | TGTGCCAGCAGTTTCGGAATCCAAGAGACCCAGTACTTC | CASSFGIQETQYF
TRBD2 | many | TRBJ2-1 | TRBV4-2 | TGTGCCAGCAGCCCGATAAGCGGGGGATACAATGAGCAGTTCTTC | CASSPISGGYNEQFF
TRBD2 | few | TRBJ2-6 | TRBV18 | TGTGCCAGCTCCGGGACTAGGAACTCTGGGGCCAACGTCCTGACTTTC | CASSGTRNSGANVLTF
- | few | TRBJ2-3 | TRBV29-1 | TGCAGCGTTGAACCGGCGGGTGGCACAGATACGCAGTATTTT | CSVEPAGGTDTQYF
- | - | TRBJ2-3 | TRBV5-6 | TGTGCCAGCAGTCAGGACCGGGGCTCTTCCCGCACAGATACGCAGTATTTT | CASSQDRGSSRTDTQYF
- | few | TRBJ2-2 | TRBV30 | TGTGCCTGGGGGCCGGGGACCGGGGAGCTGTTTTTT | CAWGPGTGELFF
TRBD2 | - | TRBJ2-3 | TRBV12-3/TRBV12-4 | TGTGCCAGCAGGGGGGGACTAGCGGGCTTCACAGATACGCAGTATTTT | CASRGGLAGFTDTQYF
- | many | TRBJ2-1 | TRBV5-1 | TGCGCCAGCAGTCCCTTCGGGGGAGGCGGCTCCTACAATGAGCAGTTCTTC | CASSPFGGGGSYNEQFF
- | few | TRBJ2-2 | TRBV2 | TGTGCCAGCAGTGAAGCGGAAATCACCGGGGAGCTGTTTTTT | CASSEAEITGELFF
TRBD1 | few | TRBJ1-3 | TRBV12-3/TRBV12-4 | TGTGCCAGCAGTTTATTTCTAGGACAGGGCGACGCTGGAAACACCATATATTTT | CASSLFLGQGDAGNTIYF
TRBD2 | few | TRBJ2-5 | TRBV20-1 | TGCAGTGCTGGGTTACCGGGACTAGGGGAAACCCAGTACTTC | CSAGLPGLGETQYF
- | few | TRBJ1-5 | TRBV7-9 | TGTGCCAGCAGCTTGACGACAGATTATAGCAATCAGCCCCAGCATTTT | CASSLTTDYSNQPQHF
- | many | TRBJ2-2 | TRBV15 | TGTGCCACCAGCAGTGACGCCGGGGGCGGGGAGCTGTTTTTT | CATSSDAGGGELFF
TRBD1 | - | TRBJ1-5 | TRBV10-3 | TGTGCCATCAGTGATCAGGACAGGGGGCTTCAGCCCCAGCATTTT | CAISDQDRGLQPQHF
- | - | TRBJ2-1 | TRBV20-1 | TGCAGTGCTAGAATTTGGGCGGGATTGGGATACAATGAGCAGTTCTTC | CSARIWAGLGYNEQFF
TRBD2 | few | TRBJ2-7 | TRBV6-1 | TGTGCCAGCAGCCCTAGCGGGACTAAAGAGCAGTACTTC | CASSPSGTKEQYF
TRBD2 | few | TRBJ2-7 | TRBV6-1 | TGTGCCAGCAGGGATACAGGGGCCGGACTAGCGGCCGAGCAGTACTTC | CASRDTGAGLAAEQYF
- | many | TRBJ2-1 | TRBV19 | TGTGCCAGTAGTGTCCAGGTAACCTACAATGAGCAGTTCTTC | CASSVQVTYNEQFF
TRBD1 | many | TRBJ1-1 | TRBV10-3 | TGTGCCATCTTGGCCGACAGGGGTATGAACACTGAAGCTTTCTTT | CAILADRGMNTEAFF
TRBD1 | many | TRBJ2-1 | TRBV20-1 | TGCAGTGCTCCAATTCCTGACAGGGGGCATGAGCAGTTCTTC | CSAPIPDRGHEQFF
TRBD1 | - | TRBJ2-2 | TRBV18 | TGTGCCAGCTCACCAAGTGGACAGGAGGACACCGGGGAGCTGTTTTTT | CASSPSGQEDTGELFF
TRBD1 | - | TRBJ1-1 | TRBV18 | TGTGCCAGCTCATCCCTACCCGGGACAGGCGTTTACACTGAAGCTTTCTTT | CASSSLPGTGVYTEAFF
- | few | TRBJ2-2 | TRBV28 | TGTGCCAGCAGTTTTCGGGGGTTTACCGGGGAGCTGTTTTTT | CASSFRGFTGELFF
TRBD2 | - | TRBJ2-5 | TRBV30 | TGTGCCTGGAGTGTACTAGCGGCCGGACAAGAGACCCAGTACTTC | CAWSVLAAGQETQYF
TRBD2 | few | TRBJ2-1 | TRBV25-1 | TGTGCCAGCCGCAAGGCTAGCGGGGGGCAGTATGAGCAGTTCTTC | CASRKASGGQYEQFF
- | - | TRBJ1-5 | TRBV21-1 | TGTGCCAGTCGGGTAGGTATCCAGCCCCAGCATTTT | CASRVGIQPQHF
TRBD1 | - | TRBJ2-1 | TRBV7-2 | TGTGCCAGCAGCCTTATGAGCAGGGGGAATGAGCAGTTCTTC | CASSLMSRGNEQFF
TRBD2 | few | TRBJ2-7 | TRBV7-9 | TGTGCCAGCAGCCCAGGACTAGCGGTAATCTACGAGCAGTACTTC | CASSPGLAVIYEQYF
- | - | TRBJ1-4 | TRBV7-9 | TGTGCCAGCAGCTTACAGGGACGTGATGAAAAACTGTTTTTT | CASSLQGRDEKLFF
- | many | TRBJ2-2 | TRBV5-1 | TGCGCCAGCAGCTTGTTCGGGAGTGACACCGGGGAGCTGTTTTTT | CASSLFGSDTGELFF
- | many | TRBJ2-7 | TRBV20-1 | TGCAGTGCTCTACGACTAGTCGTAAACTACGAGCAGTACTTC | CSALRLVVNYEQYF
TRBD2 | few | TRBJ2-5 | TRBV20-1 | TGCAGTGCTCCTCGCAGACTAGCGGGAAGAGAGACCCAGTACTTC | CSAPRRLAGRETQYF
- | many | TRBJ1-6 | TRBV6-4 | TGTGCCAGCAGTCCACAGGGTTGGAATTCACCCCTCCACTTT | CASSPQGWNSPLHF
TRBD2 | few | TRBJ2-7 | TRBV29-1 | TGCAGCGTTGGAGAACTAGCGGGAAAGCAGTACTTC | CSVGELAGKQYF
- | few | TRBJ2-7 | TRBV10-3 | TGTGCCATCAGTGAGTCGGCTGCGGTGCCCCGCTCCTACGAGCAGTACTTC | CAISESAAVPRSYEQYF
TRBD2 | - | TRBJ2-1 | TRBV7-2 | TGTGCCAGCAGCTGGACTAGAAACGAGCAGTTCTTC | CASSWTRNEQFF
TRBD1 | few | TRBJ2-1 | TRBV27 | TGTGCCAGCAGTATACAGGGGGCCTCCTACAATGAGCAGTTCTTC | CASSIQGASYNEQFF
- | - | TRBJ1-2 | TRBV12-3/TRBV12-4 | TGTGCCAGCAGTCCGACGGTATATGGCTACACCTTC | CASSPTVYGYTF
- | few | TRBJ2-7 | TRBV4-3 | TGCGCCAGCAGCCAAACAGGTCGTAACGACTACGAGCAGTACTTC | CASSQTGRNDYEQYF
TRBD1 | few | TRBJ2-7 | TRBV9 | TGTGCCAGCAGCGTTAGTCCCCGGGACAGGATCTACGAGCAGTACTTC | CASSVSPRDRIYEQYF
- | - | TRBJ2-7 | TRBV20-1 | TGCTGTGCTAGAGATAAATTTGGCGGTCCGGGGTCCTACGAGCAGTACTTC | CCARDKFGGPGSYEQYF
TRBD2 | - | TRBJ2-5 | TRBV5-1 | TGCGCCAGCACCTACCTCTGGGGGGGAGAGACCCAGTACTTC | CASTYLWGGETQYF
- | - | TRBJ1-5 | TRBV24-1 | TGTGCCACCAGTGACCCTCGGGGGTTATCTCAGCCCCAGCATTTT | CATSDPRGLSQPQHF
- | few | TRBJ1-3 | TRBV30 | TGTGCCTGGAGTTCTGACTCTGGAAACACCATATATTTT | CAWSSDSGNTIYF
TRBD1 | many | TRBJ2-1 | TRBV3-1 | TGTGCCAGCAGCCCATCCTGGGACAGGGCAGTGAATGAGCAGTTCTTC | CASSPSWDRAVNEQFF
TRBD2 | - | TRBJ2-5 | TRBV3-1 | TGTGCCAGCAGCCTTGGCGGACTAGCGGAGGCCCAAGAGACCCAGTACTTC | CASSLGGLAEAQETQYF
- | - | TRBJ2-3 | TRBV7-9 | TGTGCCAGCAGCCAACCGGGACCCGGCCACGATACGCAGTATTTT | CASSQPGPGHDTQYF
TRBD2 | - | TRBJ2-7 | TRBV9 | TGTGCCAGCAGCCCCCATGCGGGGGGCTCCTACGAGCAGTACTTC | CASSPHAGGSYEQYF
TRBD2 | few | TRBJ2-1 | TRBV7-2 | TGTGCCAGCAGCATGGGACTAGCGGAGGGCAGGGAGCAGTTCTTC | CASSMGLAEGREQFF
- | - | TRBJ2-7 | TRBV7-2 | TGTGCCAGCAGCTTCAACAGACAGGCCTACGAGCAGTACTTC | CASSFNRQAYEQYF
- | many | TRBJ1-4 | TRBV12-3/TRBV12-4 | TGTGCCAGCAGCTCCGTCGATGAAAAACTGTTTTTT | CASSSVDEKLFF
TRBD2 | many | TRBJ2-7 | TRBV25-1 | TGTGCCAGCAAAGCGGGAGGCTCGAGCTACGAGCAGTACTTC | CASKAGGSSYEQYF
- | few | TRBJ2-4 | TRBV19 | TGTGCCAGTAGTGCGGGACAGTTTAGCATTCAGTACTTC | CASSAGQFSIQYF